The 21 T cell receptor beta chains reported below all come from one sample, sequenced in a study of Ad26.COV2.S vaccination and SARS-CoV-2 variants. As for treatment: around 19 received Ad26.COV2.S at low or high dose, single or two shots; about 5 received placebo; per-sample allocation not given. The investigators took samples on day 63 after the first vaccine or placebo injection. The assay was immunoSEQ multiplex PCR, and TCRdb's table has in-frame clones only and misses some. The table has around 370,000 clones, more than 75% seen once. Material: peripheral blood, obtained in a trial of Ad26.COV2.S vaccine versus placebo. The receptor set was obtained from a person aged 18-60 years who received the Ad26.COV2.S COVID-19 vaccine or a placebo.

The chain employs TRBV18 and TRBJ2-7; TRBD2 matches at 7 bases. The V and J ends lost 5 bases and 3 bases, in that order; junction bases with no gene match: 13. The CDR3 extends over 16 amino acids. The germline CDR1 and CDR2 sequences are KGHSH and LQKENI. The DNA for the CDR3 is TGTGCCAGCTCATCCGCGGGAGAAACTGGATACTACGAGCAGTACTTC. This translates into CASSSAGETGYYEQYF. Based on the CDR3 plus reference TRBV18 and TRBJ2-7, the full variable domain is NAGVMQNPRHLVRRRGQEARLRCSPMKGHSHVYWYRQLPEEGLKFMVYLQKENIIDESGMPKERFSAEFPKEGPSILRIQQVVRGDSAAYFCASSSAGETGYYEQYFGPGTRLTVT.

This clone appeared a single time. The CDR3 sequence is CASSQRGSDTQYF. CDR3 bases: TGTGCCAGCAGCCAAAGAGGGAGTGATACGCAGTATTTT. The rearrangement uses TRBV3-1 (or the pseudogene TRBV3-2) and TRBJ2-3, with D possibly matching TRBD2 (5 bases). The CDR3 loop spans 13 amino acids. The V end lost 2 bases, the J end lost 6 bases, and 9 bases lay between the germline ends. Germline values: CDR1 LGHDT, CDR2 YNNKEL (reference sequence).

On this clone itself: An end of the junction differs from the germline gene, which may be a read error. V and J are TRBV2 and TRBJ2-3; D gene unclear. The V gene's germline CDR1 is SNHLY and CDR2 FYNNEI. The CDR3 has 11 residues. Here the CDR3 DNA reads TGTGCCAGCAGTAAAGCAGATACGCAGTATTTT. Its protein is CASSKADTQYF.

This sequence joins TRBV18 and TRBJ2-1, with D perhaps TRBD1 (6 bases). The germline V gene has CDR1 KGHSH and CDR2 LQKENI. V lost 0 bases to trimming and J lost 7 bases, with 13 bases between them. The CDR3 runs 15 residues. The CDR3 loop reads CASSPPNREGNEQFF. The DNA of the CDR3 is TGTGCCAGCTCACCACCGAACAGGGAAGGGAATGAGCAGTTCTTC.

The chain joins TRBV4-3 to TRBJ2-3; perhaps D is TRBD1 or TRBD2 (5 bases each). The germline V and J ends were trimmed by 0 bases and 2 bases, with 15 bases remaining between them. The germline gives CDR1 LGHNA, CDR2 YSLEER. The CDR3 sequence is 17 residues long. CDR3 coding DNA: TGCGCCAGCAGCCAAGATAGATGGGGACCCCCCACAGATACGCAGTATTTT. Its translation is CASSQDRWGPPTDTQYF.

The chain recombines TRBV29-1 with TRBJ1-2; D is unresolved. Trimming took off 7 bases at V and 2 bases at J, with 8 bases between the two ends. The CDR3 extends over 11 amino acids. Germline V gene lookup returns CDR1 SQVTM and CDR2 ANQGSEA. CDR3 bases: TGCAGCGGAACGGAGAACTATGGCTACACCTTC. Translating gives CSGTENYGYTF.

This chain uses TRBV5-1 with TRBJ1-1; 7 bases align to TRBD1. The CDR3 covers 15 residues. Per the germline V gene, CDR1 is SGHRS and CDR2 is YFSETQ. Trimming cost V 3 bases and J 1 base; bases outside gene matches: 6. The CDR3 DNA is TGCGCCAGCAGCTCGGGGAGACAGGGGAACACTGAAGCTTTCTTT. This translates into CASSSGRQGNTEAFF.

The chain recombines TRBV6-5 with TRBJ2-7; no reliable D call. The germline CDR1 and CDR2 sequences are MNHEY and SVGAGI. V shed 6 bases and J shed 3 bases, with 6 bases lying between them. The CDR3 covers 11 residues. CDR3 loop: CASSPIYEQYF. The CDR3 DNA reads TGTGCCAGCAGCCCCATCTACGAGCAGTACTTC.

The chain has TRBV29-1 and TRBJ2-5; 7 bases are a match to TRBD1. There are 13 residues in the CDR3. CDR1 and CDR2 (germline): SQVTM, ANQGSEA. The V and J ends lost 7 bases and 4 bases, in that order; junction bases with no gene match: 9. DNA of the CDR3: TGCAGCGCCCGACAGGGCCCAGGAGAGACCCAGTACTTC. Translating gives CSARQGPGETQYF.

This clone was seen once. The genes are TRBV7-8 and TRBJ1-1; D call uncertain. With 2 bases removed from V and 2 bases from J, the gap between germline ends came to 15 bases. This CDR3 region has 16 residues. Germline V lookup: CDR1 SGHVS, CDR2 FQNEAQ. The DNA of the CDR3 is TGTGCCAGCAGCTTAAGTGTGGCCCGGGGAAACACTGAAGCTTTCTTT. Protein: CASSLSVARGNTEAFF.

This rearrangement joins TRBV29-1 to TRBJ1-5; maybe TRBD1 (6 bases). The CDR3 length is 13 residues. Trimming left V 6 bases short and J 6 bases short, with 15 bases between. The germline V gene has CDR1 SQVTM and CDR2 ANQGSEA. The DNA of the CDR3 is TGCAGCGTGGGGGAGGGGGGAAGTCAGCCCCAGCATTTT. Amino acid sequence: CSVGEGGSQPQHF.

As to this clone: The sample has other DNA sequences that encode this CDR3 too. This chain connects TRBV24-1 to TRBJ2-7; 7 bases line up with TRBD1. The CDR3 is 14 residues long. Germline V gene sequence: CDR1 KGHDR, CDR2 SFDVKD. The V segment lost 4 bases and the J segment 4 bases; nucleotides outside the gene matches: 6. In DNA form, the CDR3 reads TGTGCCACCAGTGAATCCGGGACAGCATACGAGCAGTACTTC. Translated: CATSESGTAYEQYF.

J is TRBJ2-1 and V is TRBV28; the D gene is possibly TRBD2 (6 bases). This CDR3 is 16 amino acids long. Germline CDR1 reads MDHEN; CDR2 reads SYDVKM. V lost 5 bases and J lost 2, with 16 bases in between. The CDR3 DNA reads as TGTGCCAGCAGTCCAGTCGGGACTGAAGCCTACAATGAGCAGTTCTTC. This gives the protein CASSPVGTEAYNEQFF.

V is TRBV5-1 and J is TRBJ2-1; 12 nucleotides align to TRBD2. Germline V gene sequence: CDR1 SGHRS, CDR2 YFSETQ. J lost 4 bases, V lost 2 bases, and 4 bases had no gene match. The CDR3 runs 16 residues. The CDR3 coding sequence is TGCGCCAGCAGCTTTGGACTAGCGGGAACTTACAATGAGCAGTTCTTC. Its protein product is CASSFGLAGTYNEQFF.

The chain is built from TRBV9 and TRBJ2-3; 11 bases match TRBD2. Germline assignment: CDR1 SGDLS and CDR2 YYNGEE. The CDR3 loop spans 17 amino acids. The trim removed 0 bases at V and 2 bases at J, leaving 5 bases unmatched. CDR3 coding DNA: TGTGCCAGCAGCGTAGGTTCTAGCGGGAGGCTCACAGATACGCAGTATTTT. It specifies CASSVGSSGRLTDTQYF. The whole variable domain, remainder taken from reference TRBV9 and TRBJ2-3, is DSGVTQTPKHLITATGQRVTLRCSPRSGDLSVYWYQQSLDQGLQFLIQYYNGEERAKGNILERFSAQQFPDLHSELNLSSLELGDSALYFCASSVGSSGRLTDTQYFGPGTRLTVL.

Only one count was recorded for this clone. The chain links TRBV5-1 to TRBJ2-3, with 12 bases matching TRBD2. Germline V gene lookup returns CDR1 SGHRS and CDR2 YFSETQ. The CDR3 length is 18 residues. The J segment lost 2 bases and the V segment lost 0 bases, leaving 7 bases of the junction unmatched. The CDR3 is CASSLARTSGEVTDTQYF. The DNA for the CDR3 is TGCGCCAGCAGCTTGGCTAGGACTAGCGGGGAGGTCACAGATACGCAGTATTTT.

Only a few counts were recorded for this clone. This chain uses TRBV24-1 with TRBJ2-2, with 7 nucleotides matching TRBD1. CDR3 length: 14 amino acids. CDR1 is KGHDR and CDR2 is SFDVKD in the germline V gene. Losses at the gene ends were 5 bases for V and 6 bases for J; bases not matched to a gene: 5. The CDR3, as DNA: TGTGCCACCAGTGGTTGGACAGGTGCCGGGGAGCTGTTTTTT. This gives the protein CATSGWTGAGELFF.

The CDR3 DNA reads TGTGCCAGCAGTTACGACGCAAAGTACACAGATACGCAGTATTTT. This gives the protein CASSYDAKYTDTQYF. V gene TRBV7-2 combines with J gene TRBJ2-3, with D unresolved. The germline V gene encodes CDR1 SGHTA and CDR2 FQGNSA. Between the trimmed V and J ends, which lost 6 bases and 2 bases, there was a span of 15 bases. CDR3 length equals 15 residues.

The chain employs TRBV6-2 or TRBV6-3 and TRBJ2-1; D assignment may be TRBD1 or TRBD2 (5 bases each). The CDR3 is 13 amino acids. CDR1 is MNHEY and CDR2 is SVGEGT in the germline V gene. The germline V and J ends were trimmed by 6 bases and 12 bases, with 18 bases remaining between them. The CDR3 spells CASSPGQSRGQFF. CDR3 coding DNA: TGTGCCAGCAGCCCCGGACAATCGAGGGGGCAGTTCTTC.

The chain recombines TRBV5-1 with TRBJ2-3; D gene unclear. V lost 0 bases and J lost 4, with 6 bases in between. CDR3 length: 13 residues. Germline V CDR1 and CDR2: SGHRS, YFSETQ. The CDR3 nucleotides read TGCGCCAGCAGCTTGGCTCAGCCAGATACGCAGTATTTT. Translation gives CASSLAQPDTQYF.

The chain has TRBV7-2 and TRBJ2-3; TRBD2 matches at 7 bases. Germline CDR1 SGHTA, CDR2 FQGNSA. This CDR3 region has 18 residues. With 5 bases clipped from V and 5 bases from J, the junction kept 19 bases outside the gene matches. Here the CDR3 DNA reads TGTGCCAGCAGCAAACAGAGGGACTACCCCCTGATGGAAGATACGCAGTATTTT. Translation gives CASSKQRDYPLMEDTQYF.